A single sample is the source of the 32 T cell receptor beta chains below, sequenced in a study of blood T cell repertoires in COVID-19. The table came from immunoSEQ multiplex PCR; TCRdb's copy has only in-frame clones and leaves some out. The sample holds 150,000 or so clones, roughly four fifths seen once. Sequencing was carried out using peripheral blood. Source of these receptors: a man aged 60 to 75 with active or convalescent COVID-19.

This clone has only one observation. This chain joins TRBV7-2 and TRBJ1-1; D is undetermined. The CDR3 has 13 residues. V was cut by 2 bases and J by 3 bases, with 7 bases left in between. Per germline, CDR1 SGHTA and CDR2 FQGNSA. CDR3 amino acids: CASSLQYDTEAFF. The CDR3 nucleotides are TGTGCCAGCAGCTTACAGTACGACACTGAAGCTTTCTTT.

The J gene is TRBJ2-1, the V gene TRBV6-5; 9 nucleotides line up with TRBD2. This CDR3 comprises 15 residues. Germline loops: CDR1 MNHEY, CDR2 SVGAGI. The junction had 3 bases not matched to a gene; V was cut back by 0 bases and J by 6 bases. In nucleotides, the CDR3 is TGTGCCAGCAGTTACTCGACTAGCGGTCGCAATGAGCAGTTCTTC. It is translated as CASSYSTSGRNEQFF.

V is TRBV6-5 and J is TRBJ1-1; D perhaps matches TRBD1 (5 bases). This CDR3 is 14 amino acids long. From germline, CDR1 is MNHEY and CDR2 SVGAGI. V dropped 7 bases and J dropped 1 base, with 13 bases sitting between them. CDR3 nucleotides: TGTGCCAGCACTCCCCGGGGGGGGAACACTGAAGCTTTCTTT. Its translation is CASTPRGGNTEAFF.

This chain connects TRBV11-3 to TRBJ2-3; TRBD1 matches at 7 bases. The CDR3 length is 14 residues. Trimming removed 3 bases from V and 5 bases from J; junction bases left unmatched: 5. CDR1 and CDR2 (germline): SGHNT, YENEEA. The CDR3 loop is CASSLNTGVDTQYF. CDR3 in DNA: TGTGCCAGCAGCTTGAATACAGGGGTAGATACGCAGTATTTT.

This clone was observed a few times. V is TRBV5-1 and J is TRBJ1-6, with 8 bases matching TRBD1. CDR1 SGHRS and CDR2 YFSETQ come from the germline V gene. J lost 6 bases, V lost 3 bases, and 8 bases had no gene match. The CDR3 length is 16 residues. The CDR3 DNA follows: TGCGCCAGCAGCTCAGGGACAGGAAGCGTTAATTCACCCCTCCACTTT. Translation gives CASSSGTGSVNSPLHF.

V is TRBV18 and J is TRBJ2-5; D might be TRBD1 (6 bases). The length of the CDR3 is 14 residues. V was cut by 3 bases and J by 0 bases, with 8 bases left in between. Per the germline V gene, CDR1 is KGHSH and CDR2 is LQKENI. The CDR3 region is CASSPGTYQETQYF. In DNA form, the CDR3 reads TGTGCCAGCTCACCTGGGACATACCAAGAGACCCAGTACTTC.

This chain connects TRBV6-5 to TRBJ1-2; 7 bases align to TRBD1. Trimming took 4 bases from V and 8 from J; bases not matched to a gene: 7. Germline CDR1 MNHEY, CDR2 SVGAGI. The CDR3 is 13 residues long. The CDR3 sequence is CASSLTGDRGYTF. CDR3 DNA: TGTGCCAGCAGTTTAACAGGGGATCGCGGCTACACCTTC.

The chain couples TRBV6-6 to TRBJ2-7; D is undetermined. V lost 6 bases and J 3 bases, leaving 12 bases between the germline ends. This CDR3 spans 13 amino acids. CDR1 MNHNY and CDR2 SVGAGI come from the germline V gene (reference sequence). Here the CDR3 reads CASRFRSSYEQYF. In DNA form, the CDR3 reads TGTGCCAGCAGATTCCGGTCAAGCTACGAGCAGTACTTC.

CDR3 loop: CASSLEGSNYGYTF. The CDR3 DNA follows: TGTGCCAGCAGCTTGGAGGGGTCTAACTATGGCTACACCTTC. V and J are TRBV5-4 and TRBJ1-2; weak D call: TRBD1 (5 bases). In germline, CDR1 is SGHNT, CDR2 YYREEE (reference sequence). Trimming stripped 0 bases from V and 0 bases from J, with 6 bases between. CDR3 length: 14 amino acids.

J is TRBJ2-7 and V is TRBV11-2; maybe TRBD2 (6 bases). The V gene's germline CDR1 is SGHAT and CDR2 FQNNGV. The CDR3 spans 14 residues. Trimming cost V 2 bases and J 2 bases, with 10 bases left between them. In nucleotides, the CDR3 is TGTGCCAGCAGCTTATTTGGCGGGGCCTACGAGCAGTACTTC. Translating it yields CASSLFGGAYEQYF.

This chain connects TRBV2 to TRBJ2-7; D perhaps matches TRBD1 (5 bases). The CDR3 runs to 12 residues. Germline CDR1 SNHLY, CDR2 FYNNEI. V lost 8 bases to trimming and J lost 3 bases, with 11 bases between them. CDR3 region: CASAAGLYEQYF. The CDR3 DNA reads as TGTGCCAGCGCTGCAGGGCTCTACGAGCAGTACTTC.

The CDR3 region has the DNA TGTGCCAGTAGGCCTCTAGCGGGGTTCACAGATACGCAGTATTTT. It codes for CASRPLAGFTDTQYF. This chain uses TRBV19 with TRBJ2-3; TRBD2 matches 9 bases. The V gene end was trimmed by 6 bases and the J gene end by 2 bases; junction bases not matched to a gene: 6. Germline V lookup: CDR1 LNHDA, CDR2 SQIVND (reference sequence). This CDR3 has 15 residues.

The genes are TRBV28 and TRBJ2-1; 7 bases line up with TRBD1. Trimming removed 7 bases from V and 6 bases from J; junction bases left unmatched: 9. This CDR3 contains 14 residues. Germline V gene lookup returns CDR1 MDHEN and CDR2 SYDVKM. The CDR3 nucleotides read TGTGCCAGCAACCACAGGGGATTGCGCAATGAGCAGTTCTTC. Translated: CASNHRGLRNEQFF.

The V call is TRBV28, the J call TRBJ1-1; 9 nucleotides align to TRBD1. V shed 6 bases and J 4 bases; nucleotides not matched to a gene: 6. The germline V gene encodes CDR1 MDHEN and CDR2 SYDVKM. The CDR3 has 14 amino acids. The CDR3 reads CASSFGQGITEAFF. CDR3 DNA: TGTGCCAGCAGCTTCGGACAGGGGATCACTGAAGCTTTCTTT.

This clone has only a few counts. V usage is TRBV11-1 and J usage is TRBJ2-1; D remains ambiguous. CDR1 and CDR2 (germline): SGHAT, FQDESV (reference sequence). There are 14 residues in the CDR3. Trimming pared 2 bases from V and 4 bases from J, leaving 9 bases between. CDR3 coding DNA: TGTGCCAGCAGCTTACCCTCTCTATACAATGAGCAGTTCTTC. It encodes CASSLPSLYNEQFF.

This clone has just one count. The rearrangement uses TRBV2 and TRBJ1-1, with D perhaps TRBD1 (6 bases). Trimming cost V 8 bases and J 4 bases, with 17 bases left between them. CDR3 length equals 14 residues. The germline CDR1 and CDR2 sequences are SNHLY and FYNNEI. In nucleotides, the CDR3 is TGTGCCAGCGGCCGGGGGGCGGAAAGCACTGAAGCTTTCTTT. Its translation is CASGRGAESTEAFF.

The chain has TRBV18 and TRBJ1-2, with D uncertain. The CDR3 contains 13 residues. Germline CDR1 reads KGHSH; CDR2 reads LQKENI. V shed 3 bases and J shed 6 bases, with 11 bases lying between them. CDR3 region: CASSPPRLNGYTF. The CDR3 nucleotides read TGTGCCAGCTCACCCCCTCGTCTAAATGGCTACACCTTC. The whole variable domain, filled in from reference TRBV18 and TRBJ1-2, reads NAGVMQNPRHLVRRRGQEARLRCSPMKGHSHVYWYRQLPEEGLKFMVYLQKENIIDESGMPKERFSAEFPKEGPSILRIQQVVRGDSAAYFCASSPPRLNGYTFGSGTRLTVV.

The rearrangement uses TRBV7-3 and TRBJ2-3, with 8 bases matching TRBD2. Germline V gene sequence: CDR1 SGHTA, CDR2 FQGTGA. The CDR3 length is 17 residues. Germline trimming cut 5 bases from V and 1 base from J; bases unmatched to any gene: 11. The CDR3 DNA sequence: TGTGCCAGCAGCATATTTGGTGCAGCGGGGGGCACAGATACGCAGTATTTT. This encodes CASSIFGAAGGTDTQYF.

The rearrangement links TRBV25-1 to TRBJ2-3, with TRBD1 matching over 8 bases. CDR3 length: 14 amino acids. Germline assignment: CDR1 MGHDK and CDR2 SYGVNS. With 5 bases clipped from V and 4 bases from J, the junction kept 5 bases outside the gene matches. CDR3 bases: TGTGCCAGCAGTCTGGACAGGGTGGCAGATACGCAGTATTTT. It codes for CASSLDRVADTQYF.

The chain combines TRBV28 with TRBJ2-1; 8 positions match TRBD1. The V gene's germline CDR1 is MDHEN and CDR2 SYDVKM. V trimming: 5 bases; J trimming: 6 bases; junction bases outside the gene matches: 9. The CDR3 has 15 residues. Here the CDR3 DNA reads TGTGCCAGCAGTCTAATCGGGACAGGAGGCAATGAGCAGTTCTTC. It is translated as CASSLIGTGGNEQFF.

The V and J genes are TRBV9 and TRBJ1-3; D possibly corresponds to TRBD1 (5 bases). Trimming removed 0 bases at V and 2 bases at J, with 6 bases between. This CDR3 region has 14 residues. The germline gives CDR1 SGDLS, CDR2 YYNGEE. CDR3 residues: CASSVGRAGNTIYF. For the CDR3, the DNA is TGTGCCAGCAGCGTAGGCAGGGCTGGAAACACCATATATTTT.

The chain carries TRBV19 and TRBJ2-5; TRBD2 matches 9 bases. Trimming took 5 bases from V and 5 from J; bases not matched to a gene: 12. Germline loops: CDR1 LNHDA, CDR2 SQIVND (reference sequence). CDR3 length: 16 residues. CDR3 loop: CASSGQLAGRGETQYF. CDR3 bases: TGTGCCAGTAGTGGGCAACTAGCGGGCAGAGGGGAGACCCAGTACTTC.

The rearrangement uses TRBV2 and TRBJ2-3, with TRBD2 matching 14 bases. The J segment lost 3 bases and the V segment lost 2 bases, leaving 7 bases of the junction unmatched. The CDR3 totals 18 residues. The V gene's germline CDR1 is SNHLY and CDR2 FYNNEI. The CDR3 DNA reads as TGTGCCAGCAGTGAACTCGGACTAGCGGGAGGAGGGACAGATACGCAGTATTTT. Its protein is CASSELGLAGGGTDTQYF.

This chain joins TRBV5-4 and TRBJ1-2, with 8 bases fitting TRBD1. V shed 2 bases and J 5 bases; nucleotides not matched to a gene: 8. Germline CDR1 SGHNT, CDR2 YYREEE (reference sequence). The length of the CDR3 is 15 residues. The CDR3 spells CASSLLGQGAYGYTF. The CDR3 DNA follows: TGTGCCAGCAGCTTACTCGGACAGGGCGCATATGGCTACACCTTC.

The chain is built from TRBV2 and TRBJ2-5; TRBD2 matches 7 bases. V shed 8 bases and J 3 bases; nucleotides not matched to a gene: 6. CDR3 length: 13 amino acids. Germline CDR1 reads SNHLY; CDR2 reads FYNNEI. The CDR3: CASRRDYEETQYF. The CDR3 DNA sequence: TGTGCCAGCCGCCGGGACTACGAAGAGACCCAGTACTTC.

This rearrangement joins TRBV15 to TRBJ2-1; D gene unclear. The CDR3 runs to 14 residues. CDR1 and CDR2 (germline): LNHNV, YYDKDF (reference sequence). The V end was cut by 0 bases, the J end by 3 bases, with 6 bases between. In DNA form, the CDR3 reads TGTGCCACCAGCAGAGATCTCAGCTACAATGAGCAGTTCTTC. Amino acid sequence: CATSRDLSYNEQFF.

This clone was detected once. The chain uses TRBV7-3 and TRBJ2-1; D is undetermined. Trimming removed 5 bases from V and 0 bases from J, with 17 bases in between. The CDR3 is 17 residues long. Germline CDR1 and CDR2: SGHTA and FQGTGA. This chain's CDR3 is CASSPAAVLSSYNEQFF. CDR3 DNA sequence: TGTGCCAGCAGCCCGGCTGCGGTCCTCAGCTCCTACAATGAGCAGTTCTTC.

This rearrangement joins TRBV18 to TRBJ2-1, with 10 positions matching TRBD1. This CDR3 spans 18 amino acids. CDR1 and CDR2 (germline): KGHSH, LQKENI. V shed 4 bases and J 2 bases; nucleotides not matched to a gene: 11. The CDR3 loop is CASSLDWGGTGAYNEQFF. CDR3 bases: TGTGCCAGCTCACTTGATTGGGGAGGGACAGGGGCCTACAATGAGCAGTTCTTC.

Comments on this clone: This sequence may be a read error, since a much larger clone differs from it by one base. The genes are TRBV9 and TRBJ2-5; 8 bases are a match to TRBD2. The CDR3 has 17 residues. Germline CDR1 is SGDLS and CDR2 is YYNGEE. The CDR3 nucleotides read TGTGCCCGCAGCGCTCACGGGGGGGAGGGATTCCAAGAGACCCAGTACTTC. Translated, it gives CARSAHGGEGFQETQYF.

In this sample, this clone turned up once. V gene TRBV5-1 combines with J gene TRBJ1-2; D gene uncertain. V was shortened by 5 bases and J by 7 bases, with 9 bases between the two germline ends. CDR1 is SGHRS, CDR2 YFSETQ, per germline. This CDR3 spans 11 amino acids. CDR3: CASRAAGGYTF. CDR3 nucleotides: TGCGCCAGCAGGGCGGCCGGTGGCTACACCTTC.

As to this clone: At the DNA level, this CDR3 is encoded by other sequences in the same sample as well. The chain joins TRBV5-1 to TRBJ2-5, with D maybe TRBD2 (6 bases). The CDR3 is made up of 14 amino acids. The ends were cut back, 2 bases at V and 2 bases at J, with 10 bases in the middle. In germline, CDR1 is SGHRS, CDR2 YFSETQ. The CDR3 here is CASSLGGVQETQYF. CDR3 sequence (DNA): TGCGCCAGCAGCTTAGGCGGGGTGCAAGAGACCCAGTACTTC.

The rearrangement uses TRBV3-1 (or the pseudogene TRBV3-2) and TRBJ2-7; D might be TRBD1 (6 bases). CDR1 is LGHDT and CDR2 is YNNKEL in the germline V gene (reference sequence). The CDR3 is 15 amino acids. V dropped 0 bases and J dropped 2 bases, with 11 bases sitting between them. CDR3 bases: TGTGCCAGCAGCCAAGATACAGGGCGGGCCTACGAGCAGTACTTC. Its translation is CASSQDTGRAYEQYF.